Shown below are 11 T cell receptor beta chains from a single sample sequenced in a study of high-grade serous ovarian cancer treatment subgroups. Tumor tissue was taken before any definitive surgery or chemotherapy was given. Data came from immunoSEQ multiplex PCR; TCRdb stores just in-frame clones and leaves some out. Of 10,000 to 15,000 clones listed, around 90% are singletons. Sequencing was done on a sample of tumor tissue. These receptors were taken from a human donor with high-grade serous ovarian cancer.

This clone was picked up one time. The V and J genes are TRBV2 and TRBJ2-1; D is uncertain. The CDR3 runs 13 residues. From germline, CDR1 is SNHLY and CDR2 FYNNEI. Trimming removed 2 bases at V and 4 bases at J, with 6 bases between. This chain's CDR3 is CASSEQQYNEQFF. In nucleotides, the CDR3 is TGTGCCAGCAGTGAACAACAGTACAATGAGCAGTTCTTC.

CDR3: CASSRLAGGIRSYNEQFF. The CDR3 DNA follows: TGTGCCAGCAGTAGACTAGCGGGGGGGATTAGGTCCTACAATGAGCAGTTCTTC. The V and J genes are TRBV9 and TRBJ2-1, with TRBD2 identical over 14 bases. The ends lost 5 bases at V and 1 base at J; junction bases unmatched: 8. This CDR3 has 18 amino acids. Germline assignment: CDR1 SGDLS and CDR2 YYNGEE.

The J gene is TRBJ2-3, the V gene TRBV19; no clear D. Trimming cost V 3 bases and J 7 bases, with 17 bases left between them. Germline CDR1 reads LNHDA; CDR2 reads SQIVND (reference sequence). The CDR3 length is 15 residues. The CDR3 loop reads CASSIASLRDHTQYF. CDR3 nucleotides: TGTGCCAGTAGTATCGCGTCACTTAGGGATCATACGCAGTATTTT. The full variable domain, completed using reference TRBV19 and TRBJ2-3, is DGGITQSPKYLFRKEGQNVTLSCEQNLNHDAMYWYRQDPGQGLRLIYYSQIVNDFQKGDIAEGYSVSREKKESFPLTVTSAQKNPTAFYLCASSIASLRDHTQYFGPGTRLTVL.

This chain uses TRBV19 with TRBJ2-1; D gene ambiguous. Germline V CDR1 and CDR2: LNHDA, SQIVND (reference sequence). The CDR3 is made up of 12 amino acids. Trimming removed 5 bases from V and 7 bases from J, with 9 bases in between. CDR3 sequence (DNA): TGTGCCAGTAGTTCCCTCTTGAATGAGCAGTTCTTC. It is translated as CASSSLLNEQFF.

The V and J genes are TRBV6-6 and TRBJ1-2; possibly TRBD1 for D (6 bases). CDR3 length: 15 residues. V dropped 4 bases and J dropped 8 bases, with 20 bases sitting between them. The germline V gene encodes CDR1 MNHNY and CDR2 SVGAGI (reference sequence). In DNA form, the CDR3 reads TGTGCCAGCAGTTGGAACAGGGCGATGGCGGAAGGCTACACCTTC. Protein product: CASSWNRAMAEGYTF.

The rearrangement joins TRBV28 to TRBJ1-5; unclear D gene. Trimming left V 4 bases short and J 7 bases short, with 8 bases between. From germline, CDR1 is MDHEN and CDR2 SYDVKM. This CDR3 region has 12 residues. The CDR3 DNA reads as TGTGCCAGCAGTTGGAGAAGACAGCCCCAGCATTTT. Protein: CASSWRRQPQHF.

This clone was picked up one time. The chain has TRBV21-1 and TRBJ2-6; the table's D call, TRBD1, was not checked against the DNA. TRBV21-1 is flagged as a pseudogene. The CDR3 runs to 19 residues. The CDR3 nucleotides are TGTGCCAGCAGCAAGAAAACAAGTCCAGGGCTCCCTGGGGCCAACGTCCTGACTTTC. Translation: CASSKKTSPGLPGANVLTF.

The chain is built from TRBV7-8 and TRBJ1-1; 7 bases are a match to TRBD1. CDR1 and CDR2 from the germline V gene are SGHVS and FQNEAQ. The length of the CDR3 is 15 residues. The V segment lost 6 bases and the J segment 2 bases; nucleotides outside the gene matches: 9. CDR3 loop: CASSPRDSGNTEAFF. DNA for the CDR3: TGTGCCAGCAGTCCCAGGGACAGTGGAAACACTGAAGCTTTCTTT.

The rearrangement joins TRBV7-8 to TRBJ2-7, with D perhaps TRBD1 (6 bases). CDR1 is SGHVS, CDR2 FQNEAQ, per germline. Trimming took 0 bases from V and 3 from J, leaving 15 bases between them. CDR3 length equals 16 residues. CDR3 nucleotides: TGTGCCAGCAGCTTAGCGCGGAGGTGGACAGACTACGAGCAGTACTTC. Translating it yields CASSLARRWTDYEQYF.

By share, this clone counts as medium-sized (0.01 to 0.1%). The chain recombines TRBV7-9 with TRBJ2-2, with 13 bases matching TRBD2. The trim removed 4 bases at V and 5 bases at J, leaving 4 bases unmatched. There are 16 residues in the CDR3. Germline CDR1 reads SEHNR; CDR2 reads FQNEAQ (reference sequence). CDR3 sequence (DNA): TGTGCCAGCAGCTCACTAGCGGGGGGGCGAACCGGGGAGCTGTTTTTT. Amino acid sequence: CASSSLAGGRTGELFF.

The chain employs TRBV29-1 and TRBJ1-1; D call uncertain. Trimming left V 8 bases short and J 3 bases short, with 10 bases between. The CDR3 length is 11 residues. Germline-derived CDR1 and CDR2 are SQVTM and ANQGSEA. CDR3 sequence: CSTLEDTEAFF. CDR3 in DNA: TGCAGCACCCTTGAGGACACTGAAGCTTTCTTT.